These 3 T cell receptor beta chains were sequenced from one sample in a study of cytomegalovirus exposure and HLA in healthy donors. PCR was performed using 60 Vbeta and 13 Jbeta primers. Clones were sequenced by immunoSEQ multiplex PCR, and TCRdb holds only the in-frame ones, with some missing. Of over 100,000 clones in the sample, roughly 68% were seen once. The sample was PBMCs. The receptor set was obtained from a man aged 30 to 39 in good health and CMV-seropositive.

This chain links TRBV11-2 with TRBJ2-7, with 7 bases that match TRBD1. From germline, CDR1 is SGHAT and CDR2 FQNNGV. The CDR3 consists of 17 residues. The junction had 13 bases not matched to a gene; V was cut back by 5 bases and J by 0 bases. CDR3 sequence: CASSRDSETGPSYEQYV. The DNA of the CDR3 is TGTGCCAGCAGCCGAGATTCGGAGACAGGGCCCTCCTACGAGCAGTACGTC.

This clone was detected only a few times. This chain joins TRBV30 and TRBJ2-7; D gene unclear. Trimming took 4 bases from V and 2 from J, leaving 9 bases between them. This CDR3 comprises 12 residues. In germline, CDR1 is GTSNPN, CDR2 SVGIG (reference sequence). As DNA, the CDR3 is TGTGCCTGGATTCCGGGTACCTACGAGCAGTACTTC. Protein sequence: CAWIPGTYEQYF. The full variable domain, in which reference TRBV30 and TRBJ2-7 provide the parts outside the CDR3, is SQTIHQWPATLVQPVGSPLSLECTVEGTSNPNLYWYRQAAGRGLQLLFYSVGIGQISSEVPQNLSASRPQDRQFILSSKKLLLSDSGFYLCAWIPGTYEQYFGPGTRLTVT.

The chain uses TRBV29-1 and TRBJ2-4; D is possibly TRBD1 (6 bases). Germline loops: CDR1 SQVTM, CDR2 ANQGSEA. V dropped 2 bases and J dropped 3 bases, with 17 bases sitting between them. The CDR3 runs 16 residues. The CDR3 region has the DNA TGCAGCGTTGAAACCCGGACAGAGGGGGACAAAAACATTCAGTACTTC. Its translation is CSVETRTEGDKNIQYF. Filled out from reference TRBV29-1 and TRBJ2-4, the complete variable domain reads SAVISQKPSRDICQRGTSLTIQCQVDSQVTMMFWYRQQPGQSLTLIATANQGSEATYESGFVIDKFPISRPNLTFSTLTVSNMSPEDSSIYLCSVETRTEGDKNIQYFGAGTRLSVL.